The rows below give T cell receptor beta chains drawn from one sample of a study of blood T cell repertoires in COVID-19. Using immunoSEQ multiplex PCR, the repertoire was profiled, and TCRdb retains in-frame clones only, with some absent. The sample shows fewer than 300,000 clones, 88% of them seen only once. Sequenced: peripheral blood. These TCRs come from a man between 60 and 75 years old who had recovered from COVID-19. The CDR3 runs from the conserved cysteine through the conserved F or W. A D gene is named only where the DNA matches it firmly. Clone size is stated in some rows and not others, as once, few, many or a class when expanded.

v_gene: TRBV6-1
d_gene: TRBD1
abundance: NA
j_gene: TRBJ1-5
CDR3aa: CASSDRTTGDGNQPQHF
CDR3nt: TGTGCCAGCAGTGACCGAACGACAGGGGACGGCAATCAGCCCCAGCATTTT

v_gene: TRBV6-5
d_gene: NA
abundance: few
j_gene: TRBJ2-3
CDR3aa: CASRAGTDTQYF
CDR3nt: TGTGCCAGCAGGGCCGGGACAGATACGCAGTATTTT

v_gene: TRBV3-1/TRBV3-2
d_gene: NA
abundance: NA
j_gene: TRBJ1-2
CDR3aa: CASSQVPGQAGGYTF
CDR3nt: TGTGCCAGCAGCCAAGTTCCAGGGCAGGCGGGAGGCTACACCTTC

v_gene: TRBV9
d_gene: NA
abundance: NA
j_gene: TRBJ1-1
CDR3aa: CASSPPVALNTEAFF
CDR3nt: TGTGCCAGCAGCCCCCCCGTAGCTCTGAACACTGAAGCTTTCTTT

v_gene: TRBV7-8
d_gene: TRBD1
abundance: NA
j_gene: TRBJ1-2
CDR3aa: CASSLQGGYGYTF
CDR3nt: TGTGCCAGCAGCTTACAGGGGGGATATGGCTACACCTTC

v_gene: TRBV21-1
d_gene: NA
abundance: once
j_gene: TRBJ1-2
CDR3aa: CASSLGPGDYGYTF
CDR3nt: TGTGCCAGCAGCCTTGGGCCGGGGGACTATGGCTACACCTTC

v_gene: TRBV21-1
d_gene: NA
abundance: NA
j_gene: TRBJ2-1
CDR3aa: CASSRTGGIFNEQFF
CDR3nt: TGTGCCAGCAGCAGGACAGGGGGGATTTTCAATGAGCAGTTCTTC

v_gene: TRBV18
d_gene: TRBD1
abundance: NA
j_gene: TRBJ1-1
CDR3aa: CASSPLDRDGTEAFF
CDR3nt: TGTGCCAGCTCACCGCTCGACAGGGATGGAACTGAAGCTTTCTTT

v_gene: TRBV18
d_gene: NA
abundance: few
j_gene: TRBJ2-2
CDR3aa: CASSPIRSRGNTGELFF
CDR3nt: TGTGCCAGCTCACCAATTCGGAGCAGGGGGAACACCGGGGAGCTGTTTTTT

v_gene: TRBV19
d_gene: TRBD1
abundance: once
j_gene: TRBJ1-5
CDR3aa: CASTQVGRTGGGNQPQHF
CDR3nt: TGTGCCAGTACCCAAGTGGGGAGGACAGGGGGCGGCAATCAGCCCCAGCATTTT

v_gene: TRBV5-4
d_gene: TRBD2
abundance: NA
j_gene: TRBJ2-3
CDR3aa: CASSIASGGFTDTQYF
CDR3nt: TGTGCCAGCAGCATTGCCAGCGGGGGGTTTACAGATACGCAGTATTTT

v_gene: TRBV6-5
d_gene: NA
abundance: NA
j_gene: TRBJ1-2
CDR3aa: CASSYGQAFNYGYTF
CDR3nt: TGTGCCAGCAGTTACGGGCAGGCCTTTAACTATGGCTACACCTTC

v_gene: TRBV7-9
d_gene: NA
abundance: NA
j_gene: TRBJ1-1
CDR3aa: CASSFPRVGTEAFF
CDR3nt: TGTGCCAGCAGCTTTCCCAGGGTGGGCACTGAAGCTTTCTTT

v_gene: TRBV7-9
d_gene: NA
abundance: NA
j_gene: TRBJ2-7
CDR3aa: CASSYPKTGSAYEQYF
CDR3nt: TGTGCCAGCAGCTACCCGAAGACAGGATCTGCCTACGAGCAGTACTTC

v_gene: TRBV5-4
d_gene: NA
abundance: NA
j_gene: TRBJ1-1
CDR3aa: CASSLAGEGNTEAFF
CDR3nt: TGTGCCAGCAGCTTGGCCGGGGAAGGGAACACTGAAGCTTTCTTT

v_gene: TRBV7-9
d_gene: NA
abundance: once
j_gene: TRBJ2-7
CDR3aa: CASSRYSQGYYEQYF
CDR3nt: TGTGCCAGCAGCCGTTACTCTCAGGGGTACTACGAGCAGTACTTC

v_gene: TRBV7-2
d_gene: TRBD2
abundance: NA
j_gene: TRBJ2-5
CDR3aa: CASSLGAFASGAQETQYF
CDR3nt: TGTGCCAGCAGCTTAGGCGCTTTTGCTAGCGGGGCTCAAGAGACCCAGTACTTC

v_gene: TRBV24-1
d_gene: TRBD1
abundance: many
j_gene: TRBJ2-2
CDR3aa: CATSDLPTGVNFGELFF
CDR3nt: TGTGCCACCAGTGATTTGCCCACAGGGGTGAATTTCGGGGAGCTGTTTTTT

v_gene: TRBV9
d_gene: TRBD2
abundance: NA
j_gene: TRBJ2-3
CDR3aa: CASSVLGIAGGLRGTDTQYF
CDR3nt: TGTGCCAGCAGCGTACTCGGAATAGCGGGGGGGTTACGTGGCACAGATACGCAGTATTTT

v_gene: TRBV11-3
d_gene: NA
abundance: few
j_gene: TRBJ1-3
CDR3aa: CASTPQISGNTIYF
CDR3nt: TGTGCCAGCACCCCACAGATCTCTGGAAACACCATATATTTT

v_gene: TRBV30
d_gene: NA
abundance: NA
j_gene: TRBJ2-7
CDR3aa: CAWTQTPTREQYF
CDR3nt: TGTGCCTGGACTCAAACTCCTACTCGGGAGCAGTACTTC

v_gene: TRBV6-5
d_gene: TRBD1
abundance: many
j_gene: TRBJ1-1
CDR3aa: CASSKTGGNTEAFF
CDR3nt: TGTGCCAGCAGCAAAACAGGGGGAAACACTGAAGCTTTCTTT

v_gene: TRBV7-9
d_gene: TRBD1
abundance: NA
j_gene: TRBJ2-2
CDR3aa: CASSHRQGLTGELFF
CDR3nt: TGTGCCAGCAGCCACCGACAGGGTCTCACCGGGGAGCTGTTTTTT

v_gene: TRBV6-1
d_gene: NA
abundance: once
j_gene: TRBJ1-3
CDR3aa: CASSATSGYSGNTIYF
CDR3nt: TGTGCCAGCAGTGCAACGTCGGGATACTCTGGAAACACCATATATTTT

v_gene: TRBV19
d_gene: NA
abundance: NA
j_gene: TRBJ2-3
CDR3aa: CASSGGVDTQYF
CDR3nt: TGTGCCAGTAGCGGAGGGGTAGATACGCAGTATTTT

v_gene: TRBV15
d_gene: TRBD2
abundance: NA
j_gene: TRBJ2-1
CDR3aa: CATSRGSGGARNEQFF
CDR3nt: TGTGCCACCAGCAGAGGAAGCGGGGGGGCCCGGAATGAGCAGTTCTTC

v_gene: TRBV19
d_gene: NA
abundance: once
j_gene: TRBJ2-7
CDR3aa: CASGLAGLSEQYF
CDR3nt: TGTGCCAGTGGCCTGGCGGGTCTCAGCGAGCAGTACTTC

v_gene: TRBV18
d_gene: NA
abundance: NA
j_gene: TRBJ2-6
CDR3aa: CASSIVPGSGANVLTF
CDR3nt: TGTGCCAGCTCCATCGTCCCGGGGTCTGGGGCCAACGTCCTGACTTTC

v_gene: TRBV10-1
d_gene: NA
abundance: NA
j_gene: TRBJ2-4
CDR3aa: CASSETGTSNIQYF
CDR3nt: TGCGCCAGCAGTGAAACCGGGACATCAAACATTCAGTACTTC

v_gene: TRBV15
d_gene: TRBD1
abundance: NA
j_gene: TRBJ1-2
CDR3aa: CATSRDSQGAGYTF
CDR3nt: TGTGCCACCAGCAGAGATTCCCAGGGGGCTGGCTACACCTTC

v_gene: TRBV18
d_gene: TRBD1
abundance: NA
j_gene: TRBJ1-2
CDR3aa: CASSPGQEIYGYTF
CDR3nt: TGTGCCAGCTCACCCGGACAGGAAATCTATGGCTACACCTTC

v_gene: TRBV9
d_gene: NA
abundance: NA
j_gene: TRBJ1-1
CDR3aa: CASSVGQGTTEAFF
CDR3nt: TGTGCCAGCAGCGTAGGCCAGGGTACGACTGAAGCTTTCTTT

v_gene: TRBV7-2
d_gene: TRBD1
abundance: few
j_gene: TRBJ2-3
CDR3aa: CASSFRDRGDTQYF
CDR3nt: TGTGCCAGCAGCTTCCGGGACAGGGGAGATACGCAGTATTTT

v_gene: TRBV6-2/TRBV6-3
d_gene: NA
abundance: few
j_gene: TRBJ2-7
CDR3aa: CASSILAGWDEQYF
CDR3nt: TGTGCCAGCAGCATATTGGCAGGGTGGGACGAGCAGTACTTC

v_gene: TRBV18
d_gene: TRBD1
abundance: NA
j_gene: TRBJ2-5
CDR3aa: CASSQGTGRETQYF
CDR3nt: TGTGCCAGCTCACAGGGGACAGGGAGAGAGACCCAGTACTTC

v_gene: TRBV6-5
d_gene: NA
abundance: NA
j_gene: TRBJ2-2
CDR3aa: CASSRDTNTGELFF
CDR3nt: TGTGCCAGCAGCAGGGACACCAACACCGGGGAGCTGTTTTTT

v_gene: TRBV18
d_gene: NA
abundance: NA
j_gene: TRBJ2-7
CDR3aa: CASSPPSYEQYF
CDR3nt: TGTGCCAGCTCACCCCCGTCGTACGAGCAGTACTTC

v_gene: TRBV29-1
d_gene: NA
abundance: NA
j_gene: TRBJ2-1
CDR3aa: CSALQPGTLGFF
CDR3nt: TGCAGCGCCCTCCAGCCGGGGACATTGGGTTTCTTC

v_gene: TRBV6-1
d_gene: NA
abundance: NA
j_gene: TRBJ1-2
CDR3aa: CASSEGRSPNYGYTF
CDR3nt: TGTGCCAGCAGTGAAGGCAGGTCACCTAACTATGGCTACACCTTC

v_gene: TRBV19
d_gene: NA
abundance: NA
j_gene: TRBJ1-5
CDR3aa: CASSTPRPGNQPQHF
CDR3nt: TGTGCCAGTAGTACGCCGCGGCCGGGGAATCAGCCCCAGCATTTT

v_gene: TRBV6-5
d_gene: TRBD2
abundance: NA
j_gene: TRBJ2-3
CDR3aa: CASSLHPAGGGTQYF
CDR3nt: TGTGCCAGCAGTTTACACCCGGCGGGGGGTGGTACGCAGTATTTT

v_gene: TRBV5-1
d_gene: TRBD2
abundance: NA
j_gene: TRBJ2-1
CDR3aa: CASSTSGGADEQFF
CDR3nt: TGCGCCAGCAGCACCAGCGGGGGGGCCGATGAGCAGTTCTTC

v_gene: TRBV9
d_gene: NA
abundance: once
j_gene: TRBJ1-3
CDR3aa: CASSGRDGSSGNTIYF
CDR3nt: TGTGCCAGCAGCGGGCGGGACGGCAGCTCTGGAAACACCATATATTTT

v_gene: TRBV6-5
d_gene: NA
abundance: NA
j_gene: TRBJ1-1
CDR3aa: CASSYGLSTEAFF
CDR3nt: TGTGCCAGCAGTTACGGCTTGTCCACTGAAGCTTTCTTT